The entry below gives a single T cell receptor (beta chain) sequence along with its context. This clone was seen a single time. It lacks a known antigen. Qualities for individual bases were not recorded, and no much larger clone is one base off. To prepare the library, the immunoSEQ multiplex PCR assay was applied. For the multiplex PCR, a mixture combining 60 forward primers for TCR Vbeta segments and 13 reverse primers for TCR Jbeta segments was used. The CDR3 region of rearranged TCR beta genes was amplified from genomic DNA by a multiplex PCR assay. Amplified TCR beta libraries were sequenced as 87-base-pair reads on the Illumina HiSeq System. As for the authors' bioinformatics: Across the 670 or so repertoires, a later analysis counted approximately 75 million unique TCR beta chains, some 11 million of which were shared by at least two donors. To remove PCR and sequencing errors, raw reads were error-corrected and collapsed into unique sequences using a nearest-neighbor algorithm that merged closely related sequences. V, D and J gene segments were assigned by aligning CDR3 sequences to IMGT reference sequences. For a sequence to be retained, at least a six-nucleotide match to both a V gene segment and a J gene segment was required. A rearrangement counted as productive if the CDR3 had no stop codons and remained in frame with V and J, and every other rearrangement counted as non-productive. CDR3 was defined according to IMGT convention as the region running from the second conserved V-encoded cysteine to the conserved J-encoded phenylalanine. In an earlier analysis of around 540 of the donors, sequences lacking an unambiguous match to a single V gene segment were excluded. In an earlier analysis of a few hundred of the donors, V segments were called functional above 56.7% productive rearrangements and were called segregating when the between-donor standard deviation exceeded 5%. A statistical classification framework was built to diagnose cytomegalovirus status from the catalog of TCR beta chain sequences. In a later analysis, V and J genes were assigned by comparing TCR nucleotide sequences against IMGT/GENE-DB human TR gene sequences. A later analysis assigned CDR3 sequences and most-parsimonious VDJ recombination scenarios with the TCRdist pipeline. In a later analysis, each TCR beta chain was defined by its CDR3 amino acid sequence together with its V-gene family, and reads without a unique V-gene family were excluded. As a way to deal with suspected cross-contamination and a sequencing artifact, a later analysis dropped approximately 590 nucleotide sequences that were highly shared and had low generation probability. In a later analysis, a clonal expansion index was calculated for each public chain from normalized within-repertoire ranks of inferred template counts. In a later analysis, generation probabilities were computed using a VDJ recombination model fitted to out-of-frame rearrangements, and the results were checked against IGoR. Hypergeometric tests were used in a later analysis to score TCR-TCR, TCR-HLA and TCR-CMV co-occurrence, with a repertoire-size bias correction applied to the TCR pairs. To estimate false discovery rates, a later analysis permuted the HLA or CMV assignments 20 times. In a later analysis, co-occurring TCRs were grouped using DBSCAN, with TCRdist sequence similarity added in when clustering inside HLA-allele-positive subsets. Repertoires with fewer than 30,000 or more than 120,000 public chains were left out of co-occurrence clustering, as were several repertoires with anomalous nucleotide sharing. What TCRdb holds here is the immuneACCESS table cut down to in-frame rearrangements. Part of the clones is not present; checked against another copy, under half of the missing clones reflect an unresolved V gene, and the others are unexplained. Clone size and the V and J calls come from that table; the DNA yielded D and trimming. The sample table lists roughly 200,000 clones, around three quarters of them with a count of one. About 1.9% of the sample rests with the top ten.

This sample was taken from a study of cytomegalovirus exposure and HLA in healthy donors (dated by TCRdb to 2017 to 2019). About the study as a whole: According to an earlier analysis of several hundred of the donors, about 179 million T cells yielded approximately 120 million unique TCR beta sequences and 276 Gb of sequence data. An early release covering more than 500 HLA-typed donors comprised approximately 290 gigabases of sequencing data and approximately 85 million unique TCR sequences. Of the approximately 400 genotyped donors, 65% to 90% fell in the genetic ancestry cluster associated with self-reported Caucasian donors. The study was designed to test whether signatures of past pathogen exposure could be identified by cataloging public T cell receptors. The study used immunosequencing to profile the T cell repertoires of approximately 690 subjects and linked those repertoires to cytomegalovirus serostatus. A separate validation cohort of over a hundred different subjects was used in addition to the 666-subject first cohort. High-throughput TCR immunosequencing, statistical association of individual TCRs with disease status, and machine learning were combined to predict cytomegalovirus infection status. To study patterns of TCR occurrence, a later analysis re-analyzed previously published TCR beta repertoires from just over 650 donors and added high-resolution HLA genotyping. The later analysis used no new phenotypic data to find candidate immune exposures, relying instead on TCR beta sequences and their occurrence across donors. To decide whether each TCR beta V gene segment behaved as functional or pseudogenic, an earlier analysis of some 600 of the donors relied on high-throughput TCR beta sequencing. Donor age, sex, ethnicity and CMV serostatus were collected together with the repertoire data. In a later genetic analysis, genome-wide SNP genotypes for 398 of the 666 donors were used, and that subset was treated as a discovery cohort. Every discovery cohort repertoire had been produced on one sequencing platform. HLA typing covered class I and class II loci at four-digit resolution. The number of typed donors differed by locus: about 620-640 for A, B, C, DRB1 and DQB1; some 540 for DQA1; around 580 for DPA1; and around 490 for DPB1. A handful of DR-DQ haplotypes were handled as single units for association and clustering because linkage in the cohort was strong. On average, roughly 250,000 unique TCR beta nucleotide sequences were sequenced per donor among 398 genotyped donors of the cohort, with about 17% of those sequences being non-productive. General conclusions and limits of the study: Strong co-occurrence of HLA alleles, especially DR and DQ, made assigning TCR associations to individual alleles difficult. A group of highly shared sequence variants was considered likely to be a technical artifact of the sequencing pipeline. A later genetic analysis associated a missense DCLRE1C variant with V-gene and J-gene trimming of TCR beta chains, and an independent cohort replicated the association. The classifier was reported to diagnose cytomegalovirus status with high specificity and sensitivity in both the original and validation cohorts. According to the authors, the approach could potentially be generalized to other disease states and immunological phenotypes. According to a later genetic analysis, donors in an Asian-associated ancestry cluster had fewer N-insertions in productive TCRs than the approximately 630-donor mean. In vitro tests confirmed that a few of the cytomegalovirus-associated TCR beta chains recognize cytomegalovirus antigens. A later analysis reported that several top co-occurrence clusters appeared linked to parvovirus B19, influenza, CMV and Epstein-Barr virus. Because some donors lacked HLA typing at each locus, the association tests relied only on the typed subset. Presence/absence analyses assumed roughly uniform sequencing depth across donors, an assumption that may not hold. Linkage disequilibrium might explain the correlated functional status among segregating V segments, but an unknown experimental factor could not be excluded. Some IMGT-functional V segments, including TRBV6-2 and TRBV6-3, could not be told apart with the 87-base-pair reads, so those segments were excluded. A later analysis found that TCR association rates varied across HLA loci, with DRB1 alleles showing the most associated TCRs and HLA-C alleles the fewest. Because counts were too low, 15 to 20 rarely observed V segments, including chromosome 9 orphons, were excluded from the earlier analysis of around 640 of the donors. The study gave a list of 150 to 200 TCR beta chains associated with cytomegalovirus. In a later analysis, HLA-associated TCR beta chains showed more clonal expansion and lower generation probabilities than non-associated chains that were equally common. In this cohort, only TCR beta chains were sequenced, and detectable features were limited by the absence of alpha or paired-chain data. Broadly in line with IMGT annotations, most TCR beta V segments showed up in productive rearrangements about 87% or about 30% of the time in an earlier analysis of under 700 of the donors. In a later analysis, most CMV-associated TCR beta chains were found to appear HLA-restricted, with HLA associations seemingly driven largely by CMV exposure. Across donors, most TCR sequences were observed very rarely, whereas some public TCRs were present in many individuals. Immune exposure information for the cohort was limited to CMV serostatus. A further reported finding was that TCR beta sequences accurately predicted the HLA-A and HLA-B alleles for most subjects in the first cohort. Specific HLA alleles were associated with 15,000 to 20,000 TCR beta sequences at a false discovery rate of 0.05 in a later analysis.

The cohort was made up of 666 healthy bone marrow donors. At the time of sampling, every cohort member was nominally healthy, though immune exposures that went unrecorded were likely present. The donor was CMV seronegative and belonged to the group of over 300 seronegative cohort members. Each donor provided a peripheral blood sample, and peripheral blood mononuclear cells were used for TCR beta sequencing. Genomic DNA was extracted from the blood cell samples with the Qiagen DNeasy Blood Extraction Kit. Clipping removes 0 bases from V and 2 bases from J, with 1 as the unmatched junction base count. The CDR3 goes from the cysteine to the phenylalanine over 16 residues. This entry keeps only the CDR3 DNA: 48 bases, framed from base 1. Based on the germline V gene, the CDR1 and CDR2 sequences are MGHRA and YSYEKL.

Recombination joined TRBV4-1 with TRBJ2-7, with 13 bases aligning to TRBD2. This sequence originates from a man under 40 in good health and CMV-seronegative. The specimen sequenced was PBMCs. The nucleotides are TGCGCCAGCAGCCAAGATGGACTAGCGGGAGCCTACGAGCAGTACTTC. This translates into CASSQDGLAGAYEQYF.